This T cell receptor beta chain was captured by sequencing in a study of blood T cell repertoires in COVID-19. The overall study: Samples of COVID-19 (acute and convalescent) were obtained from the United States, Italy and Spain. Sample material is recorded as cDNA or gDNA derived from T cells, B-cell-depleted T cells, or PBMCs.

The CDR3 has 16 amino acids. Trimming at V came to 1 base and at J to 2 bases, leaving 4 bases not matched to a gene. Germline values: CDR1 LGHNT, CDR2 FRNRAP. In the original analysis: Amplification with reference gene primers provided the estimates of nucleated cell counts. The assay was immunoSEQ multiplex PCR, and TCRdb's table has in-frame clones only and misses some. The V and J calls and clone size are taken from that table; D and trimming were inferred from the DNA. The table shows more than 95,000 clones, with roughly 82% occurring only once. The V call is TRBV12-5, the J call TRBJ2-1; 8 bases fit TRBD1. The sequence was collected from a human donor in a cohort sampled during active COVID-19. The specimen sequenced was peripheral blood. CDR3 DNA: TGTGCTAGTGGTTTGGGACAGGGGCGGCCCTACAATGAGCAGTTCTTC. It codes for CASGLGQGRPYNEQFF.